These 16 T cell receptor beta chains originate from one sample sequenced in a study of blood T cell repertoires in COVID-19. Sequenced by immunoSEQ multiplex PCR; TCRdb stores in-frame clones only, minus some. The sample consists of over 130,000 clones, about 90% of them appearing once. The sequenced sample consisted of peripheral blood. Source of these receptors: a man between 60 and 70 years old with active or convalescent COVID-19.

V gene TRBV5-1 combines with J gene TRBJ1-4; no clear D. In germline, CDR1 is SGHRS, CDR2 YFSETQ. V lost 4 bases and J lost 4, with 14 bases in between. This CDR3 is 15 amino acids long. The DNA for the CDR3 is TGCGCCAGCAGCCGAGACGAGGGCTTTAATGAAAAACTGTTTTTT. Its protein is CASSRDEGFNEKLFF.

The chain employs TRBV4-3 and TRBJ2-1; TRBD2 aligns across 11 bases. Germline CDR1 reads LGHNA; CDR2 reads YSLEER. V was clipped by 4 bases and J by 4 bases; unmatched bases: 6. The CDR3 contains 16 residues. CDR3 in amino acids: CASSPLAGGEYNEQFF. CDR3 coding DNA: TGCGCCAGCAGCCCGTTAGCGGGAGGGGAATACAATGAGCAGTTCTTC.

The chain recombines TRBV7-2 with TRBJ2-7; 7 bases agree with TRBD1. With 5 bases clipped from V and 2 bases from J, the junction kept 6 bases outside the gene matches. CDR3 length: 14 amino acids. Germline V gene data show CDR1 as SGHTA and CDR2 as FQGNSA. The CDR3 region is CASSPTQGPYEQYF. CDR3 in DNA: TGTGCCAGCAGCCCGACACAGGGGCCCTACGAGCAGTACTTC.

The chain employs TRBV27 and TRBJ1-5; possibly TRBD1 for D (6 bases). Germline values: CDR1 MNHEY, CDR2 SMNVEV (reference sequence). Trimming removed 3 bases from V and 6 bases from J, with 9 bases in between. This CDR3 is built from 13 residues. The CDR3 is CASSFRGGQPQHF. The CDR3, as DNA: TGTGCCAGCAGTTTCCGAGGGGGTCAGCCCCAGCATTTT.

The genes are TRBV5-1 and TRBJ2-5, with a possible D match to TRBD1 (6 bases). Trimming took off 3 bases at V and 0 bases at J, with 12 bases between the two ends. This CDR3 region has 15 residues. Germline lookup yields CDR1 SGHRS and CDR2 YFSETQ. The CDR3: CASSWGSGDQETQYF. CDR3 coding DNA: TGCGCCAGCAGCTGGGGGTCAGGGGACCAAGAGACCCAGTACTTC.

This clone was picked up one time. The CDR3 DNA reads TGTGCCAGCCGACCCCAGGGTGGAAATGAGCAGTTCTTC. Its translation: CASRPQGGNEQFF. The V call is TRBV28, the J call TRBJ2-1, with a tentative D call TRBD1 (5 bases). CDR3 length: 13 amino acids. Germline V gene data show CDR1 as MDHEN and CDR2 as SYDVKM. V shed 8 bases and J shed 7 bases, with 15 bases lying between them.

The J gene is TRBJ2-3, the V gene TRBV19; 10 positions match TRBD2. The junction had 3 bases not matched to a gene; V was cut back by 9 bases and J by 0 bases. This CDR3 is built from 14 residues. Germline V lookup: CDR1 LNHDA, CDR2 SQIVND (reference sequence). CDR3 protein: CASKTSGSTDTQYF. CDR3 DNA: TGTGCCAGCAAGACTAGCGGGAGCACAGATACGCAGTATTTT.

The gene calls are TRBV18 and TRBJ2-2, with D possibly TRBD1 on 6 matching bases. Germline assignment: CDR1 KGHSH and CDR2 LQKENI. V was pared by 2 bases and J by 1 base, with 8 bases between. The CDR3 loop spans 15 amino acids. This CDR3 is CASSPGTKNTGELFF. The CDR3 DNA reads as TGTGCCAGCTCACCAGGGACAAAGAACACCGGGGAGCTGTTTTTT. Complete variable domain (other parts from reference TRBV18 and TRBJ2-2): NAGVMQNPRHLVRRRGQEARLRCSPMKGHSHVYWYRQLPEEGLKFMVYLQKENIIDESGMPKERFSAEFPKEGPSILRIQQVVRGDSAAYFCASSPGTKNTGELFFGEGSRLTVL.

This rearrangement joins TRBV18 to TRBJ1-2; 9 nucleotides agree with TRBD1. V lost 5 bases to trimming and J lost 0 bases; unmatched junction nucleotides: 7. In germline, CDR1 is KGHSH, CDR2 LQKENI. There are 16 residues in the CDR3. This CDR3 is CASSEGTGTANYGYTF. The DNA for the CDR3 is TGTGCCAGCTCAGAGGGGACAGGGACAGCTAACTATGGCTACACCTTC.

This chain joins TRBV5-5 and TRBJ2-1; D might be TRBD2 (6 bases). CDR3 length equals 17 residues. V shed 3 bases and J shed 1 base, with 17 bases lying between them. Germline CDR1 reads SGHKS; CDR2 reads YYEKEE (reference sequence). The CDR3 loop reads CASSSASEGPSYNEQFF. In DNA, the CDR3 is TGTGCCAGCAGCTCAGCCTCGGAGGGTCCTTCCTACAATGAGCAGTTCTTC.

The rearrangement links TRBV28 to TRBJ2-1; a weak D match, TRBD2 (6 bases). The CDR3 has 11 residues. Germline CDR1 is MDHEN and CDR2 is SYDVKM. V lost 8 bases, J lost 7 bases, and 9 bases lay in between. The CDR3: CASGRMNEQFF. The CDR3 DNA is TGTGCCAGCGGGAGGATGAATGAGCAGTTCTTC.

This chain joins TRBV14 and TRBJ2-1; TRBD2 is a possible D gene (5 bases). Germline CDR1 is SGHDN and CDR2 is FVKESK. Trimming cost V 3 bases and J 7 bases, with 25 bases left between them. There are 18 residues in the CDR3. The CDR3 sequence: CASSQPISRLAGGNEQFF. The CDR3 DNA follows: TGTGCCAGCAGCCAGCCAATAAGTCGGCTAGCAGGTGGTAATGAGCAGTTCTTC.

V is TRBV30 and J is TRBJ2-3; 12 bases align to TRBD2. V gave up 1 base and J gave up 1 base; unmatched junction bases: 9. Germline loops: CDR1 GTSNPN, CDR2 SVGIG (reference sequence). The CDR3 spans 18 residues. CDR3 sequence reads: CAWSGGRTSGIRTDTQYF. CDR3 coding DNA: TGTGCCTGGAGTGGGGGCCGGACTAGCGGGATTCGCACAGATACGCAGTATTTT.

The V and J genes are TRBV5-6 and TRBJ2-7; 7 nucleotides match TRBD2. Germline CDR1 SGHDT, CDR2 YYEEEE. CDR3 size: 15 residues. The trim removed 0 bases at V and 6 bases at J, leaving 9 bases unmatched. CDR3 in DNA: TGTGCCAGCAGCTTGGAAGGCGGGAGCCCCCTCGAGCAGTACTTC. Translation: CASSLEGGSPLEQYF.

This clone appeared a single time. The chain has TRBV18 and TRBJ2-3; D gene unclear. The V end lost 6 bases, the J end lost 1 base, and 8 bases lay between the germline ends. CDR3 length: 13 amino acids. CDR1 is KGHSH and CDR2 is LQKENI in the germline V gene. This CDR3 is CASSHEGTDTQYF. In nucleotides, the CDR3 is TGTGCCAGCTCCCACGAGGGCACAGATACGCAGTATTTT.

DNA of the CDR3: TGTGCCAGCAGCCCCCGGGACAGGGCCTATGGCTACACCTTC. Translation gives CASSPRDRAYGYTF. The rearrangement uses TRBV3-1 (or the pseudogene TRBV3-2) and TRBJ1-2; 9 positions agree with TRBD1. V lost 4 bases to trimming and J lost 4 bases; unmatched junction nucleotides: 4. This CDR3 is built from 14 residues. From germline, CDR1 is LGHDT and CDR2 YNNKEL (reference sequence).